Listed here are 11 T cell receptor beta chains from one sample, sequenced in a study of blood T cell repertoires in COVID-19. Profiled with immunoSEQ multiplex PCR; TCRdb holds only in-frame clones, not every one. The repertoire holds some 240,000 clones, approximately 89% seen once, with 4% to 5% in the top ten. The sequencing sample was made of peripheral blood. The receptors stem from a woman aged 35 to 49 who had recovered from COVID-19.

The V and J genes are TRBV5-1 and TRBJ1-4; no firm D call. V lost 0 bases, J lost 4 bases, and 4 bases lay in between. Per germline, CDR1 SGHRS and CDR2 YFSETQ. This CDR3 is 13 amino acids long. CDR3 sequence: CASSLDFNEKLFF. As DNA, the CDR3 is TGCGCCAGCAGCTTGGACTTTAATGAAAAACTGTTTTTT.

This clone was seen once. This chain connects TRBV12-3 or TRBV12-4 to TRBJ2-1; no reliable D call. The germline V and J ends were trimmed by 8 bases and 4 bases, with 6 bases remaining between them. The CDR3 runs 11 residues. Here the CDR3 reads CASYSYNEQFF. CDR3 bases: TGTGCCAGCTACAGTTACAATGAGCAGTTCTTC.

This clone showed up just once. The chain recombines TRBV30 with TRBJ1-2; the match to TRBD1 covers 8 bases. The trim removed 5 bases at V and 3 bases at J, leaving 8 bases unmatched. Germline CDR1 is GTSNPN and CDR2 is SVGIG (reference sequence). The CDR3 runs 14 residues. The CDR3 DNA reads TGTGCCTGGGGTGGGACAGGCAATGACTATGGCTACACCTTC. The encoded protein is CAWGGTGNDYGYTF.

The CDR3 sequence: CASSKRTGDGYTF. The DNA for the CDR3 is TGTGCCAGCAGCAAAAGGACAGGGGATGGCTACACCTTC. The chain is built from TRBV14 and TRBJ1-2; 9 bases align to TRBD1. The junction had 4 bases not matched to a gene; V was cut back by 5 bases and J by 6 bases. This CDR3 is built from 13 residues. Looked up from germline, CDR1 is SGHDN and CDR2 is FVKESK. The full variable domain, its missing parts supplied by reference TRBV14 and TRBJ1-2, is EAGVTQFPSHSVIEKGQTVTLRCDPISGHDNLYWYRRVMGKEIKFLLHFVKESKQDESGMPNNRFLAERTGGTYSTLKVQPAELEDSGVYFCASSKRTGDGYTFGSGTRLTVV.

The V and J genes are TRBV7-3 and TRBJ1-4; no clear D gene. Germline CDR1 is SGHTA and CDR2 is FQGTGA. The CDR3 has 16 residues. V lost 1 base and J 5 bases, leaving 14 bases between the germline ends. The CDR3 spells CASSLRRESANEKLFF. The CDR3 DNA reads as TGTGCCAGCAGCTTAAGGCGTGAGAGCGCGAATGAAAAACTGTTTTTT.

The rearrangement uses TRBV9 and TRBJ1-2; D is perhaps TRBD1 (6 bases). Germline loops: CDR1 SGDLS, CDR2 YYNGEE. V was clipped by 0 bases and J by 8 bases, with 11 bases between them. The CDR3 covers 13 residues. Here the CDR3 reads CASSVGGGSGYTF. CDR3 nucleotides: TGTGCCAGCAGCGTAGGCGGGGGCAGCGGCTACACCTTC.

The chain employs TRBV5-4 and TRBJ2-3; 7 nucleotides match TRBD2. V lost 1 base and J lost 2; bases outside the gene matches: 7. The CDR3 extends over 16 amino acids. Germline CDR1 SGHNT, CDR2 YYREEE (reference sequence). The CDR3 loop is CASSLKGRLATDTQYF. The CDR3 DNA is TGTGCCAGCAGCTTGAAGGGGAGACTAGCCACAGATACGCAGTATTTT. Filled out from reference TRBV5-4 and TRBJ2-3, the complete variable domain reads ETGVTQSPTHLIKTRGQQVTLRCSSQSGHNTVSWYQQALGQGPQFIFQYYREEENGRGNFPPRFSGLQFPNYSSELNVNALELDDSALYLCASSLKGRLATDTQYFGPGTRLTVL.

The J gene is TRBJ2-1, the V gene TRBV18; TRBD2 matches 11 bases. CDR1 and CDR2 (germline): KGHSH, LQKENI. The CDR3 covers 16 residues. With V trimmed by 1 base and J by 6 bases, 5 bases remained unmatched. CDR3 nucleotides: TGTGCCAGCTCACCACTCTTAGCGGGGGGGGTCAATGAGCAGTTCTTC. This codes for CASSPLLAGGVNEQFF.

This chain uses TRBV5-1 with TRBJ1-5; D might be TRBD1 (6 bases). This CDR3 region has 13 residues. Germline V gene data show CDR1 as SGHRS and CDR2 as YFSETQ. V lost 4 bases to trimming and J lost 5 bases, with 10 bases between them. The CDR3 DNA follows: TGCGCCAGCAGCGAACAGGGACATCAGCCCCAGCATTTT. It is translated as CASSEQGHQPQHF.

This chain connects TRBV11-2 to TRBJ2-1, with D possibly TRBD2 on 5 matching bases. The CDR3 length is 12 residues. Trimming left V 5 bases short and J 8 bases short, with 10 bases between. Germline V gene lookup returns CDR1 SGHAT and CDR2 FQNNGV. In DNA, the CDR3 is TGTGCCAGCAGCACAGACGGGGATGAGCAGTTCTTC. Its protein product is CASSTDGDEQFF. The variable domain in full, with the rest retrieved from reference TRBV11-2 and TRBJ2-1, is EAGVAQSPRYKIIEKRQSVAFWCNPISGHATLYWYQQILGQGPKLLIQFQNNGVVDDSQLPKDRFSAERLKGVDSTLKIQPAKLEDSAVYLCASSTDGDEQFFGPGTRLTVL.

The rearrangement links TRBV20-1 to TRBJ1-1, with a weak D call TRBD1 (6 bases). In germline, CDR1 is DFQATT, CDR2 SNEGSKA (reference sequence). V was shortened by 3 bases and J by 6 bases, with 17 bases between the two germline ends. The CDR3 extends over 14 amino acids. CDR3 in amino acids: CSASRLGGGSEAFF. The CDR3 DNA reads TGCAGTGCTAGTCGATTAGGGGGGGGATCTGAAGCTTTCTTT.